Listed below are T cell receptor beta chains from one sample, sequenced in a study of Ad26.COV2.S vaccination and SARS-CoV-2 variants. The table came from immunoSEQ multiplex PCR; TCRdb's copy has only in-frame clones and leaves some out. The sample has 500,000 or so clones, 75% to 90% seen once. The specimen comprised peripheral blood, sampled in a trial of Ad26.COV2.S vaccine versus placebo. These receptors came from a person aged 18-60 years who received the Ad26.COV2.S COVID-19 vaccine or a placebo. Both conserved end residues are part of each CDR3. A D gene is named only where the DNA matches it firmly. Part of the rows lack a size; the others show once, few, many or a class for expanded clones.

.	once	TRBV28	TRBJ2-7	CASLLGGAPSYEQYF	TGTGCCAGCCTCCTAGGGGGGGCCCCCTCCTACGAGCAGTACTTC
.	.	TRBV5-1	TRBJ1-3	CASSWGAPTDTIYF	TGCGCCAGCAGCTGGGGGGCCCCGACAGACACCATATATTTT
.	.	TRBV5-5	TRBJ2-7	CASSSGQGLYEQYF	TGTGCCAGCAGCTCTGGACAGGGACTATACGAGCAGTACTTC
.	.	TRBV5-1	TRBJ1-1	CASSSQNLMNTEAFF	TGCGCCAGCAGCTCTCAGAACCTCATGAACACTGAAGCTTTCTTT
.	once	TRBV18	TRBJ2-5	CASSPLSGGLETQYF	TGTGCCAGCTCACCACTTTCCGGGGGCTTGGAGACCCAGTACTTC
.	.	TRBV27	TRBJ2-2	CASSDLGLNTGELFF	TGTGCCAGCAGTGACCTCGGACTGAACACCGGGGAGCTGTTTTTT
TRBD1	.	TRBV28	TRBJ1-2	CASTTGGSNYGYTF	TGTGCCAGCACGACAGGGGGCAGTAACTATGGCTACACCTTC
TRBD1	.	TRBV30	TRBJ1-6	CAWSVDRESPLHF	TGTGCCTGGAGTGTAGACAGGGAATCACCCCTCCACTTT
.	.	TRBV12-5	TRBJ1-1	CASGKESGTLAFF	TGTGCTAGTGGTAAAGAATCAGGGACCTTGGCTTTCTTT
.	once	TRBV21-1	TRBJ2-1	CASSKVWRGGRSEPYNEQFF	TGTGCCAGCAGCAAAGTCTGGCGGGGGGGCCGATCGGAGCCCTACAATGAGCAGTTCTTC
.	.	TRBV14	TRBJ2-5	CASSPTGAAGSETQYF	TGTGCCAGCAGCCCTACAGGGGCAGCGGGGTCAGAGACCCAGTACTTC
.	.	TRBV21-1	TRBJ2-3	CARKQRSTDTQYF	TGTGCCAGAAAGCAGAGGAGCACAGATACGCAGTATTTT
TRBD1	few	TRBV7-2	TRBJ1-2	CASSLQEGAQGYTF	TGTGCCAGCAGCTTACAGGAGGGGGCTCAAGGCTACACCTTC
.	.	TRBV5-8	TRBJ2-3	CASSPSGRDTDTQYF	TGTGCCAGCAGCCCATCCGGACGGGACACAGATACGCAGTATTTT
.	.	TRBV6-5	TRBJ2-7	CASSQPYLASYEQYF	TGTGCCAGCAGTCAACCTTACCTAGCCTCCTACGAGCAGTACTTC
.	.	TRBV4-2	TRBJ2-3	CASSQDWTVYATDTQYF	TGTGCCAGCAGCCAAGATTGGACAGTCTATGCAACAGATACGCAGTATTTT
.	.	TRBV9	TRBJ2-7	CASSTTGSGEQYF	TGTGCCAGCAGCACTACTGGGAGCGGCGAGCAGTACTTC
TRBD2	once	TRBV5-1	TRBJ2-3	CASSSSGFTDTQYF	TGCGCCAGCAGCAGTAGCGGGTTTACAGATACGCAGTATTTT
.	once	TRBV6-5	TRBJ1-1	CASRLNGRLMYAFF	TGTGCCAGCAGGCTGAATGGAAGACTGATGTATGCTTTCTTT
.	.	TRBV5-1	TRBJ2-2	CASTRGNTGELFF	TGCGCCAGCACCAGAGGGAACACCGGGGAGCTGTTTTTT
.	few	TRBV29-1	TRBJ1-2	CSVDSLYDGYTF	TGCAGCGTAGACTCCTTATATGATGGCTACACCTTC
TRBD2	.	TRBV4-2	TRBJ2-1	CASSQESGGAYEQFF	TGTGCCAGCAGCCAAGAGAGCGGGGGGGCTTATGAGCAGTTCTTC
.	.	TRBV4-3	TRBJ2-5	CASSRSPPGQQETQYF	TGCGCCAGCAGCCGCTCCCCCCCGGGACAACAAGAGACCCAGTACTTC
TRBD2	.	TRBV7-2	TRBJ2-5	CASSSPGRAETQYF	TGTGCCAGCAGCTCACCGGGGAGGGCAGAGACCCAGTACTTC
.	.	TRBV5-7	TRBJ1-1	CASSPNPRVQGTEAFF	TGTGCCAGCAGCCCAAACCCTAGGGTTCAGGGCACTGAAGCTTTCTTT
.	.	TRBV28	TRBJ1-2	CASSHAGRRYGYTF	TGTGCCAGCAGTCATGCAGGAAGGCGGTATGGCTACACCTTC
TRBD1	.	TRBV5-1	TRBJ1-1	CASSYDGTGSGTEAFF	TGCGCCAGCAGCTATGATGGGACAGGGTCAGGCACTGAAGCTTTCTTT
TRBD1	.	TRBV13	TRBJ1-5	CASSLGQGRMGNQPQHF	TGTGCCAGCAGCCTCGGACAGGGGCGTATGGGCAATCAGCCCCAGCATTTT
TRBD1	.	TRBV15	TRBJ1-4	CATSSRDRGEKLFF	TGTGCCACCAGCAGCCGGGACAGGGGTGAAAAACTGTTTTTT
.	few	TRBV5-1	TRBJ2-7	CASSLAYEQYF	TGCGCCAGCAGCTTGGCCTACGAGCAGTACTTC
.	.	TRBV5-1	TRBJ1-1	CASSTGTSMNTEAFF	TGCGCCAGCAGCACGGGGACTTCCATGAACACTGAAGCTTTCTTT
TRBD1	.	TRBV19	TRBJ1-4	CASSIDATGVDEKLFF	TGTGCCAGTAGTATAGACGCCACAGGGGTCGATGAAAAACTGTTTTTT
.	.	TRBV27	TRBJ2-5	CASSLVETQYF	TGTGCCAGCAGTTTGGTAGAGACCCAGTACTTC
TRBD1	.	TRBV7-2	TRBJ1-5	CASSQAGGRGQPQHF	TGTGCCAGCAGCCAGGCAGGGGGCCGAGGTCAGCCCCAGCATTTT
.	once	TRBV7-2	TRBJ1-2	CASSRPDARSYGYTF	TGTGCCAGCAGCCGTCCCGACGCCAGGAGCTATGGCTACACCTTC
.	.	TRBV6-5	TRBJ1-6	CASSPTETTSPLHF	TGTGCCAGCAGCCCGACAGAGACTACCTCACCCCTCCACTTT
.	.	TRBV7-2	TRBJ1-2	CASSLARWPGYGYTF	TGTGCCAGCAGCTTAGCAAGGTGGCCGGGCTATGGCTACACCTTC
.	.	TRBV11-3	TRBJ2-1	CASSSGGALKPSFF	TGTGCCAGCAGCTCCGGCGGCGCCTTAAAGCCTTCGTTCTTC
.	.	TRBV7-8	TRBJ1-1	CASSLMGALNTEAFF	TGTGCCAGCAGCTTAATGGGGGCCTTGAACACTGAAGCTTTCTTT
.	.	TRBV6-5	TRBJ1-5	CASNPGGGQPQHF	TGTGCCAGTAACCCCGGGGGCGGCCAGCCCCAGCATTTT
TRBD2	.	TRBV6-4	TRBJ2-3	CASSEASGGATDTQYF	TGTGCCAGCAGTGAGGCTAGCGGGGGGGCCACAGATACGCAGTATTTT
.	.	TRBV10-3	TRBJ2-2	CAISRAGTNTGELFF	TGTGCCATCAGTAGGGCAGGGACAAACACCGGGGAGCTGTTTTTT
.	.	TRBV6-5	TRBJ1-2	CASRLQGLGYGYTF	TGTGCCAGCAGGTTACAGGGTCTGGGCTATGGCTACACCTTC
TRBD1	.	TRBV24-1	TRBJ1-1	CATSDPTGGNTEAFF	TGTGCCACCAGTGATCCAACAGGGGGGAACACTGAAGCTTTCTTT
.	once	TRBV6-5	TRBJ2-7	CASSLRDEESEQYF	TGTGCCAGCAGCCTCCGGGACGAAGAGAGCGAGCAGTACTTC
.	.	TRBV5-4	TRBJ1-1	CASSLLGWSSLEAFF	TGTGCCAGCAGCTTGCTGGGATGGAGTAGCCTTGAAGCTTTCTTT
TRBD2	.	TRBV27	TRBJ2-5	CASSPQPGLAGWAETQYF	TGTGCCAGCAGCCCTCAACCGGGACTAGCGGGATGGGCGGAGACCCAGTACTTC
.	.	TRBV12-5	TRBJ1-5	CASGSEPYQPQHF	TGTGCTAGTGGTTCCGAACCGTATCAGCCCCAGCATTTT
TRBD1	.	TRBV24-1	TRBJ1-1	CATSDVPGQGMNTEAFF	TGTGCCACCAGTGATGTCCCGGGACAGGGAATGAACACTGAAGCTTTCTTT
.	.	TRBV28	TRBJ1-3	CASSFMGARGNTIYF	TGTGCCAGCAGTTTCATGGGGGCGAGAGGAAACACCATATATTTT
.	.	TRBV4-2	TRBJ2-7	CASSQEGSRYEQYF	TGTGCCAGCAGCCAAGAGGGCTCTCGGTACGAGCAGTACTTC
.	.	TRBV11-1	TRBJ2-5	CASSFRGRETQYF	TGTGCCAGCAGCTTCCGGGGACGGGAGACCCAGTACTTC
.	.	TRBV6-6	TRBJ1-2	CASSDTAANYGYTF	TGTGCCAGCAGTGACACCGCAGCTAACTATGGCTACACCTTC
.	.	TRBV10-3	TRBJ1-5	CAISGPGGLGNQPQHF	TGTGCCATCAGCGGCCCGGGAGGTTTGGGCAATCAGCCCCAGCATTTT
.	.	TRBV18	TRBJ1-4	CASSTGARGEKLFF	TGTGCCAGCTCAACGGGGGCGCGGGGTGAAAAACTGTTTTTT
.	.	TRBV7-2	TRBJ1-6	CASSLAPRSVNSPLHF	TGTGCCAGCAGCTTAGCGCCCAGGAGTGTGAATTCACCCCTCCACTTT
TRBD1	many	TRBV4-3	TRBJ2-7	CASSQEVRDRVHEQYF	TGCGCCAGCAGCCAAGAAGTAAGGGACAGGGTGCACGAGCAGTACTTC
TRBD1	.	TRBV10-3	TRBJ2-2	CAIRTDREDTGELFF	TGTGCCATCAGGACAGACAGGGAAGACACCGGGGAGCTGTTTTTT
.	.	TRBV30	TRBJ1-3	CAWSRGGSGNTIYF	TGTGCCTGGAGTAGAGGGGGATCGGGAAACACCATATATTTT